What follows are 30 T cell receptor beta chains derived from one specimen sequenced in a study of T-cell memory formation after mild COVID-19. MiXCR, run by TCRdb on the 5' RACE reads, gives a single entry per CDR3 protein. The repertoire holds about 270,000 distinct CDR3 sequences, with 15% as singletons. The sequencing sample was made of PBMCs or a T cell subset sorted from them (not recorded which). The receptors come from an adult woman who had mild COVID-19 (a few samples of this study predate the infection). Cell type and time point are not known.

The table lists this clonotype with many counts. The V call is TRBV5-1, the J call TRBJ2-3; D is tentatively TRBD1 or TRBD2 (5 bases each). Trimming stripped 4 bases from V and 0 bases from J, with 12 bases between. The CDR3 totals 15 residues. Germline CDR1 is SGHRS and CDR2 is YFSETQ. The DNA of the CDR3 is TGCGCCAGCAGCCGAACCGGGACGAGCACAGATACGCAGTATTTT. This translates into CASSRTGTSTDTQYF.

The rearrangement joins TRBV6-6 to TRBJ1-2; the D gene is possibly TRBD1 (5 bases). Trimming removed 0 bases at V and 4 bases at J, with 15 bases between. This CDR3 contains 16 residues. The germline V gene has CDR1 MNHNY and CDR2 SVGAGI (reference sequence). CDR3 DNA: TGTGCCAGCAGTTACTCTAGGACCGGACACCCCTATGGCTACACCTTC. This codes for CASSYSRTGHPYGYTF.

This clonotype occurred a few times. J is TRBJ2-1 and V is TRBV20-1, with 11 bases fitting TRBD2. CDR1 is DFQATT and CDR2 is SNEGSKA in the germline V gene (reference sequence). The junction had 6 bases not matched to a gene; V was cut back by 6 bases and J by 5 bases. The CDR3 totals 14 residues. The CDR3 reads CSASSGRPDNEQFF. The CDR3 nucleotides read TGCAGTGCCTCTAGCGGGAGGCCGGACAATGAGCAGTTCTTC.

A few counts support this clonotype. The chain combines TRBV19 with TRBJ2-7; D unclear. There are 13 residues in the CDR3. CDR1 is LNHDA and CDR2 is SQIVND in the germline V gene (reference sequence). Trimming took off 5 bases at V and 2 bases at J, with 10 bases between the two ends. CDR3 in amino acids: CASSVKLTYEQYF. In nucleotides, the CDR3 is TGTGCCAGTAGTGTTAAGCTTACCTACGAGCAGTACTTC.

This clonotype was seen only a few times. The chain carries TRBV29-1 and TRBJ2-7; D is perhaps TRBD1 (5 bases). Trimming took off 7 bases at V and 0 bases at J, with 16 bases between the two ends. Germline assignment: CDR1 SQVTM and CDR2 ANQGSEA. The CDR3 length is 14 residues. Here the CDR3 reads CSAVWGLSSYEQYF. CDR3 nucleotides: TGCAGCGCCGTCTGGGGCCTGAGCTCCTACGAGCAGTACTTC.

This clonotype was found a few times. The chain carries TRBV9 and TRBJ2-1; D is uncertain. With 0 bases removed from V and 7 bases from J, the gap between germline ends came to 20 bases. The length of the CDR3 is 17 residues. The V gene's germline CDR1 is SGDLS and CDR2 YYNGEE. CDR3 in amino acids: CASSVELAGSLRNEQFF. The CDR3 DNA follows: TGTGCCAGCAGCGTAGAATTAGCCGGATCACTAAGAAATGAGCAGTTCTTC.

J is TRBJ2-7 and V is TRBV7-9; D is possibly TRBD1 (6 bases). V lost 3 bases, J lost 1 base, and 10 bases lay in between. CDR1 is SEHNR, CDR2 FQNEAQ, per germline (reference sequence). The CDR3 runs to 14 residues. The CDR3 spells CASSLWTESYEQYF. DNA of the CDR3: TGTGCCAGCAGCTTGTGGACAGAATCCTACGAGCAGTACTTC.

The rearrangement joins TRBV5-6 to TRBJ1-2, with D perhaps matching TRBD1 (5 bases). The CDR3 contains 15 residues. Germline values: CDR1 SGHDT, CDR2 YYEEEE. V was shortened by 0 bases and J by 1 base, with 10 bases between the two germline ends. The CDR3 bases are TGTGCCAGCAGCTTGGCCGGCAGGGATAACTATGGCTACACCTTC. Translation gives CASSLAGRDNYGYTF.

This clonotype was picked up one time. The J gene is TRBJ1-2, the V gene TRBV27; 10 nucleotides line up with TRBD1. CDR1 and CDR2 from the germline V gene are MNHEY and SMNVEV (reference sequence). The length of the CDR3 is 15 residues. V was clipped by 6 bases and J by 8 bases; unmatched bases: 12. This CDR3 is CASRRPGQGNRGYTF. For the CDR3, the DNA is TGTGCCAGCAGGCGACCGGGACAGGGGAATCGCGGCTACACCTTC.

This clonotype was detected only a few times. The chain carries TRBV29-1 and TRBJ1-1; maybe TRBD1 (5 bases). The V end lost 4 bases, the J end lost 5 bases, and 14 bases lay between the germline ends. The CDR3 runs 13 residues. Germline values: CDR1 SQVTM, CDR2 ANQGSEA. CDR3 in amino acids: CSVAPGGWTEAFF. The CDR3 nucleotides are TGCAGCGTTGCTCCGGGGGGATGGACTGAAGCTTTCTTT.

This chain connects TRBV7-2 to TRBJ1-5; possibly TRBD1 for D (5 bases). With 4 bases removed from V and 9 bases from J, the gap between germline ends came to 10 bases. The CDR3 totals 12 residues. The germline CDR1 and CDR2 sequences are SGHTA and FQGNSA. The DNA for the CDR3 is TGTGCCAGCAGCTCACCAGGGTGGCCCCAGCATTTT. Encoded protein: CASSSPGWPQHF.

This clonotype was seen repeatedly, ten times or more. The chain employs TRBV7-3 and TRBJ2-2, with D perhaps TRBD2 (5 bases). CDR1 is SGHTA, CDR2 FQGTGA, per germline. Trimming cost V 8 bases and J 2 bases, with 12 bases left between them. CDR3 size: 14 residues. CDR3 in amino acids: CASRPRGNTGELFF. In DNA form, the CDR3 reads TGTGCCAGCCGCCCCCGGGGAAACACCGGGGAGCTGTTTTTT.

This clonotype was seen a few times. The chain employs TRBV11-1 and TRBJ2-1, with D tentatively TRBD1 (5 bases). The CDR3 has 14 residues. The V gene lost 2 bases and the J gene lost 7 bases, with 12 bases spanning the gap. From germline, CDR1 is SGHAT and CDR2 FQDESV (reference sequence). CDR3 coding DNA: TGTGCCAGCAGCTTACTGCAGGGCACGAATGAGCAGTTCTTC. This gives the protein CASSLLQGTNEQFF.

The J gene is TRBJ1-2, the V gene TRBV6-1; no definite D call. This CDR3 contains 14 residues. Germline V gene lookup returns CDR1 MNHNS and CDR2 SASEGT. Trimming took 4 bases from V and 5 from J, leaving 14 bases between them. The CDR3 coding sequence is TGTGCCAGCAGTGCGAGGACTCCTCCTTATGGCTACACCTTC. It codes for CASSARTPPYGYTF.

The CDR3 region has the DNA TGCAGTGCGGGAGGGACGGTGGAAGCTTTCTTT. As protein: CSAGGTVEAFF. The genes are TRBV20-1 and TRBJ1-1, with a weak D call TRBD1 (5 bases). The V gene's germline CDR1 is DFQATT and CDR2 SNEGSKA (reference sequence). Trimming stripped 6 bases from V and 8 bases from J, with 13 bases between. The CDR3 length is 11 residues.

This clonotype was counted between two and nine times. V usage is TRBV5-1 and J usage is TRBJ1-1, with D unclear. This CDR3 has 14 residues. V dropped 0 bases and J dropped 3 bases, with 9 bases sitting between them. CDR1 is SGHRS, CDR2 YFSETQ, per germline. CDR3 coding DNA: TGCGCCAGCAGCTTGGGAACGACGGACACTGAAGCTTTCTTT. Residues: CASSLGTTDTEAFF.

The chain has TRBV3-1 and TRBJ1-2; D possibly corresponds to TRBD1 (6 bases). This CDR3 spans 14 amino acids. Germline lookup yields CDR1 LGHDT and CDR2 YNNKEL (reference sequence). V was pared by 1 base and J by 8 bases, with 14 bases between. CDR3 protein: CASSQAGGAGGYTF. The DNA for the CDR3 is TGTGCCAGCAGCCAAGCGGGGGGGGCTGGCGGCTACACCTTC. Using reference TRBV3-1 and TRBJ1-2 for the parts outside the CDR3, the full variable domain is DTAVSQTPKYLVTQMGNDKSIKCEQNLGHDTMYWYKQDSKKFLKIMFSYNNKELIINETVPNRFSPKSPDKAHLNLHINSLELGDSAVYFCASSQAGGAGGYTFGSGTRLTVV.

This clonotype was seen ten or more times. This sequence joins TRBV24-1 and TRBJ1-5, with 7 bases identical to TRBD1. Per germline, CDR1 KGHDR and CDR2 SFDVKD. The CDR3 covers 14 residues. Trimming took 9 bases from V and 4 from J; bases not matched to a gene: 8. The chain's CDR3 is CATVTHRGNQPQHF. CDR3 DNA sequence: TGTGCCACCGTGACCCACAGGGGTAATCAGCCCCAGCATTTT.

This clonotype was found a few times. The chain links TRBV6-5 to TRBJ2-2, with TRBD2 identical over 8 bases. With V trimmed by 6 bases and J by 4 bases, 13 bases remained unmatched. The CDR3 spans 17 residues. From germline, CDR1 is MNHEY and CDR2 SVGAGI. The CDR3 here is CASSQVRGGPGTGELFF. CDR3 in DNA: TGTGCCAGCAGCCAGGTTCGGGGGGGCCCGGGCACCGGGGAGCTGTTTTTT.

This clonotype has at least ten counts. At one end the junction does not follow the germline gene, possibly because of a read error. The chain combines TRBV7-7 with TRBJ2-1; 9 bases align to TRBD2. Per the germline V gene, CDR1 is SSHAT and CDR2 is FNYEAQ (reference sequence). The CDR3 extends over 15 amino acids. CDR3 in DNA: TGTGCTAGCAGCCCTGGACTAGCGAATCGGGGTGAGCAGTTCTTC. This codes for CASSPGLANRGEQFF.

This clonotype was picked up a small number of times. V usage is TRBV15 and J usage is TRBJ2-6; no definite D call. The germline V gene encodes CDR1 LNHNV and CDR2 YYDKDF (reference sequence). V shed 0 bases and J shed 4 bases, with 10 bases lying between them. CDR3 length: 16 residues. The CDR3 coding sequence is TGTGCCACCAGCAGAGACCCCCGAGCAGGGGCCAACGTCCTGACTTTC. Translating gives CATSRDPRAGANVLTF.

Only a few counts were recorded for this clonotype. V and J are TRBV7-2 and TRBJ1-5, with D possibly being TRBD1 (6 bases). Trimming left V 5 bases short and J 2 bases short, with 13 bases between. The CDR3 has 15 residues. Germline assignment: CDR1 SGHTA and CDR2 FQGNSA. The DNA for the CDR3 is TGTGCCAGCAGCCAGTGGGGGGGCGGCAATCAGCCCCAGCATTTT. Translated, it gives CASSQWGGGNQPQHF.

The V and J genes are TRBV4-1 and TRBJ2-7; TRBD1 matches 8 bases. V lost 1 base to trimming and J lost 6 bases; unmatched junction nucleotides: 14. CDR1 MGHRA and CDR2 YSYEKL come from the germline V gene. The CDR3 is made up of 17 amino acids. CDR3 protein: CASSQVPKGQGASEQYF. The CDR3 DNA follows: TGCGCCAGCAGCCAAGTCCCCAAGGGCCAGGGGGCCTCCGAGCAGTACTTC.

This chain links TRBV11-2 with TRBJ2-1; TRBD2 might be the D (5 bases). The CDR3 loop spans 13 amino acids. Between the trimmed V and J ends, which lost 0 bases and 7 bases, there was a span of 7 bases. The germline V gene has CDR1 SGHAT and CDR2 FQNNGV. CDR3 DNA: TGTGCCAGCAGCTTAGATCCGGGGAATGAGCAGTTCTTC. Its translation: CASSLDPGNEQFF.

There are a few counts of this clonotype. The chain has TRBV25-1 and TRBJ2-5, with TRBD1 identical over 9 bases. CDR3 length: 12 amino acids. The germline V gene encodes CDR1 MGHDK and CDR2 SYGVNS. Losses at the gene ends were 8 bases for V and 5 bases for J; bases not matched to a gene: 3. Here the CDR3 DNA reads TGTGCCAGCGGGACAGGGAGGGAGACCCAGTACTTC. It yields the protein CASGTGRETQYF.

This clonotype was seen only a few times. The gene calls are TRBV15 and TRBJ2-7; unclear D gene. CDR3 length: 13 residues. Germline V gene lookup returns CDR1 LNHNV and CDR2 YYDKDF (reference sequence). Trimming took 5 bases from V and 5 from J, leaving 13 bases between them. The DNA of the CDR3 is TGTGCCACCAGCTCTTTAAGGTGGAACGAGCAGTACTTC. Amino acid sequence: CATSSLRWNEQYF.

The chain recombines TRBV12-3 or TRBV12-4 with TRBJ1-5, with D unclear. Trimming shortened V by 2 bases and J by 6 bases, and 11 bases separated the two germline ends. The CDR3 length is 14 residues. DNA of the CDR3: TGTGCCAGCAGTTTAAGTGTAAATCGTCAGCCCCAGCATTTT. Translated, it gives CASSLSVNRQPQHF.

The chain carries TRBV5-1 and TRBJ2-3, with D perhaps matching TRBD1 (6 bases). The germline CDR1 and CDR2 sequences are SGHRS and YFSETQ. V lost 0 bases to trimming and J lost 3 bases, with 11 bases between them. The CDR3 has 15 residues. For the CDR3, the DNA is TGCGCCAGCAGCTTGGAACAGGGTGTGACAGATACGCAGTATTTT. This gives the protein CASSLEQGVTDTQYF.

The sample holds a few counts of this clonotype. The chain couples TRBV7-3 to TRBJ2-1, with TRBD2 matching 13 bases. Germline loops: CDR1 SGHTA, CDR2 FQGTGA. V was pared by 8 bases and J by 4 bases, with 11 bases of the junction left unmatched. The CDR3 has 17 residues. The CDR3 protein is CASATPGLAGKYNEQFF. CDR3 coding DNA: TGTGCCAGCGCCACGCCGGGACTAGCGGGAAAATACAATGAGCAGTTCTTC.

The chain joins TRBV20-1 to TRBJ1-6; 8 nucleotides line up with TRBD1. The CDR3 contains 14 residues. Losses at the gene ends were 7 bases for V and 9 bases for J; bases not matched to a gene: 11. The germline gives CDR1 DFQATT, CDR2 SNEGSKA (reference sequence). CDR3 nucleotide sequence: TGCAGTGTCGAGACAGGGGAAGGTAGTTCACCCCTCCACTTT. This gives the protein CSVETGEGSSPLHF.